Listed below are T cell receptor beta chains from one sample, sequenced in a study of early T cells in non-severe SARS-CoV-2 infection. TCRdb reprocessed the 5' RACE reads with MiXCR, giving one entry per CDR3 protein. The sample records about 64,000 distinct CDR3 sequences, over 9.5% being singletons. This specimen was whole blood, taken at baseline. The receptors stem from an adult who was a healthcare worker with PCR-confirmed SARS-CoV-2 infection or an uninfected control (not recorded which). CDR3s include the opening cysteine and the closing phenylalanine or tryptophan. A D gene is named only where the DNA matches it firmly. The size of a clone is reported for some rows only, either as once, few or many, or as a class for expanded clones.

clone_size: .; v_call: TRBV19; d_call: .; j_call: TRBJ2-7; cdr3_aa: CASSPDQTEQYF; cdr3_nt: TGTGCCAGTAGTCCGGATCAGACGGAGCAGTACTTC
clone_size: many; v_call: TRBV20-1; d_call: .; j_call: TRBJ2-3; cdr3_aa: CSAGAPSEPLYF; cdr3_nt: TGCAGTGCCGGCGCTCCTAGCGAGCCCCTGTATTTT
clone_size: medium-sized; v_call: TRBV20-1; d_call: TRBD1; j_call: TRBJ1-5; cdr3_aa: CSAKPRGTGRWYSNQPQHF; cdr3_nt: TGCAGTGCTAAACCCCGGGGGACAGGGAGGTGGTATAGCAATCAGCCCCAGCATTTT
clone_size: .; v_call: TRBV7-9; d_call: .; j_call: TRBJ1-2; cdr3_aa: CASSRPSASYGYTF; cdr3_nt: TGTGCCAGCAGCCGCCCGTCTGCGTCCTATGGCTACACCTTC
clone_size: .; v_call: TRBV18; d_call: .; j_call: TRBJ1-2; cdr3_aa: CASSDLTYGYTF; cdr3_nt: TGTGCCAGCTCAGACTTGACTTATGGCTACACCTTC
clone_size: few; v_call: TRBV20-1; d_call: TRBD2; j_call: TRBJ2-3; cdr3_aa: CSAPETSGITDTQYF; cdr3_nt: TGCAGTGCCCCGGAGACTAGCGGGATCACAGATACGCAGTATTTT
clone_size: .; v_call: TRBV19; d_call: .; j_call: TRBJ2-7; cdr3_aa: CASSASGSRHEQYF; cdr3_nt: TGTGCCAGTAGTGCGTCAGGGAGCCGCCACGAGCAGTACTTC
clone_size: many; v_call: TRBV5-1; d_call: .; j_call: TRBJ1-4; cdr3_aa: CASSFGMGQEKLFF; cdr3_nt: TGCGCCAGCAGCTTCGGGATGGGGCAGGAAAAACTGTTTTTT
clone_size: .; v_call: TRBV30; d_call: .; j_call: TRBJ1-3; cdr3_aa: CAFRGSGNTIYF; cdr3_nt: TGTGCCTTTAGGGGCTCTGGAAACACCATATATTTT
clone_size: few; v_call: TRBV29-1; d_call: .; j_call: TRBJ2-7; cdr3_aa: CTTRGGPYEQYF; cdr3_nt: TGCACCACCCGAGGCGGTCCATACGAGCAGTACTTC
clone_size: many; v_call: TRBV7-6; d_call: .; j_call: TRBJ2-4; cdr3_aa: CASSSTFKNIQYF; cdr3_nt: TGTGCCAGCAGCTCAACTTTCAAAAACATTCAGTACTTC